The rows below give T cell receptor beta chains drawn from one sample of a study of blood T cell repertoires in COVID-19. Here immunoSEQ multiplex PCR was the method, and the copy in TCRdb shows in-frame clones only, minus some. This table has under 250,000 clones, roughly 85% appearing once. Sample: PBMCs or T cells enriched from blood (not recorded which). These receptor sequences come from a woman in her fifties or sixties with acute COVID-19. Both conserved end residues are part of each CDR3. The order of the fields is V gene, clone size, CDR3 protein. The size entry is marked missing in some rows and otherwise reads once, few, many or a size class.

v_gene: TRBV13; abundance: -; CDR3aa: CASSFRQGAIGNTIYF
v_gene: TRBV7-2; abundance: -; CDR3aa: CASSLQPGGRSDGYTF
v_gene: TRBV29-1; abundance: -; CDR3aa: CSVAFLAGGDETQYF
v_gene: TRBV6-5; abundance: -; CDR3aa: CASSRGHDNTEAFF
v_gene: TRBV4-3; abundance: few; CDR3aa: CASSHDYTGDYGYTF
v_gene: TRBV7-6; abundance: -; CDR3aa: CASSLYPGENTEAFF
v_gene: TRBV2; abundance: -; CDR3aa: CASSPPTGLSSYGYTF
v_gene: TRBV19; abundance: -; CDR3aa: CASSPTAGASTDTQYF
v_gene: TRBV7-2; abundance: few; CDR3aa: CASSSGGTGGLLNTEAFF
v_gene: TRBV5-6; abundance: -; CDR3aa: CASSVGGVNQNIQYF
v_gene: TRBV12-1; abundance: few; CDR3aa: CASIQGAREVSTEAFF
v_gene: TRBV5-4; abundance: -; CDR3aa: CASSSPYPDRGDYGYTF
v_gene: TRBV29-1; abundance: -; CDR3aa: CSVAGGWENTEAFF
v_gene: TRBV4-3; abundance: -; CDR3aa: CASSQTGKETQYF
v_gene: TRBV7-9; abundance: -; CDR3aa: CASSLEVGGYSNQPQHF
v_gene: TRBV30; abundance: -; CDR3aa: CAWSVRDRGQAFF
v_gene: TRBV9; abundance: -; CDR3aa: CASSLSGTREQYF
v_gene: TRBV11-2; abundance: -; CDR3aa: CASSGSPTGYQETQYF
v_gene: TRBV15; abundance: -; CDR3aa: CATSRERDRGQPQHF
v_gene: TRBV2; abundance: -; CDR3aa: CASSVKMNTEAFF
v_gene: TRBV3-1/TRBV3-2; abundance: -; CDR3aa: CASSREDTMNTEAFF
v_gene: TRBV5-6; abundance: -; CDR3aa: CASSLVAGSSYEQYF
v_gene: TRBV7-2; abundance: -; CDR3aa: CASSLAAADTQYF